Listed below are T cell receptor beta chains from one sample, sequenced in a study of vaccination and CD4 T cells after COVID-19. A single record per CDR3 protein comes from TCRdb applying MiXCR to the PCR reads. The sample lists roughly 20,000 distinct CDR3 sequences; approximately 44% were seen once. For these TCRs, the target antigens are not known. Specimen: CD4+ T cells from blood, cultured in vitro, collected after SARS-CoV-2 vaccination. The receptor set was obtained from a human donor who had recovered from COVID-19. CDR3s include the opening cysteine and the closing phenylalanine or tryptophan. The D gene is left open where the match is weak. Clone size is given for some rows only: seen once, a few or many times, or a class if the clone is expanded.

V,size,D,J,DNA,CDR3
TRBV6-1,few,NA,TRBJ1-2,TGTGCCAGCAAGGACGGGCCTCAGGCGGCTGGCTACACCTTC,CASKDGPQAAGYTF
TRBV20-1,NA,NA,TRBJ1-1,TGCAGTGCCACATTGCGGGGACGGCGGGGCTCTGAAGCTTTCTTT,CSATLRGRRGSEAFF
TRBV24-1,NA,NA,TRBJ2-2,TGTGCCACCAGTAAGACTTTGAACACCGGGGAGCTGTTTTTT,CATSKTLNTGELFF
TRBV7-2,few,NA,TRBJ2-5,TGTGCCAGCAGCCTCAGTCCAGGGGCTCGGACCCAGTACTTC,CASSLSPGARTQYF
TRBV19,NA,TRBD1,TRBJ1-1,TGTGCCAGTAGTTTCGGGACAGGGGGTAACACTGAAGCTTTCTTT,CASSFGTGGNTEAFF
TRBV20-1,NA,NA,TRBJ1-1,TGCAGTGCTAGAATATCCGGAATGAATGAAGCTTTCTTT,CSARISGMNEAFF
TRBV7-2,NA,TRBD1,TRBJ1-2,TGTGCCAGCAGCCCGGGACAGGGGGGGGGCTACACCTTC,CASSPGQGGGYTF
TRBV7-7,NA,NA,TRBJ1-2,TGTGCCAGCAGCGCAGACAGCGAGAACTATGGCTACACCTTC,CASSADSENYGYTF
TRBV25-1,NA,NA,TRBJ1-1,TGTGCCAGCAGTGGCCAACAGGGATCTGAAGCTTTCTTT,CASSGQQGSEAFF
TRBV20-1,NA,NA,TRBJ1-5,TGCAGTGCTACCTCACCGGGCATGGTGGGCAATCAGCCCCAGCATTTT,CSATSPGMVGNQPQHF
TRBV20-1,NA,TRBD1,TRBJ1-1,TGCAGTGCTAGAGATCCCAGGGGGGGGAACACTGAAGCTTTCTTT,CSARDPRGGNTEAFF
TRBV19,NA,TRBD1,TRBJ1-5,TGTGCCAGTAGTAGGTTTCTCCAGGGGGCGATCGAGGGCAATCAGCCCCAGCATTTT,CASSRFLQGAIEGNQPQHF
TRBV20-1,NA,NA,TRBJ2-5,TGCAGTGCTGCACAAGAGGCCCAGTACTTC,CSAAQEAQYF
TRBV10-3,NA,NA,TRBJ1-1,TGTGCCATCAGTGAGTACGGTACTGAAGCTTTCTTT,CAISEYGTEAFF
TRBV5-1,NA,NA,TRBJ1-1,TGCGCCAGCAGCTCCCTGGGCCCGAACACTGAAGCTTTCTTT,CASSSLGPNTEAFF
TRBV7-2,NA,NA,TRBJ2-5,TGTGCCAGCAGCTTAGAGGCTAGCTTGGAGACCCAGTACTTC,CASSLEASLETQYF
TRBV2,NA,NA,TRBJ1-2,TGTGCCAGCAGTGAAGGAGGCTACACCTTC,CASSEGGYTF
TRBV21-1,NA,NA,TRBJ1-6,TGTGCCAGGAAACCGGGGCAGCCCCTAACCCCCCTCCACTTT,CARKPGQPLTPLHF
TRBV6-5,few,NA,TRBJ1-1,TGTGCCAGCAGTTACAGAGCGATTTTGAACACTGAAGCTTTCTTT,CASSYRAILNTEAFF
TRBV29-1,NA,TRBD2,TRBJ2-3,TGCAGCGTACGTGTGGGTAGCGGGGCTACAGATACGCAGTATTTT,CSVRVGSGATDTQYF
TRBV6-4,NA,NA,TRBJ2-3,TGTGCCAGCAGTGGGGCGGGGGCCCACACAGATACGCAGTATTTT,CASSGAGAHTDTQYF
TRBV28,few,NA,TRBJ2-7,TGTGCCAGCAGTTTGCGGGAAAGAGGCGAGCAGTACTTC,CASSLRERGEQYF
TRBV20-1,NA,NA,TRBJ1-3,TGCAGTGCTAGAGATTCTATAAGGGGAAACACCATATATTTT,CSARDSIRGNTIYF
TRBV20-1,once,NA,TRBJ2-3,TGCAGTGCTAGGCCGTTGACAAGCACAGATACGCAGTATTTT,CSARPLTSTDTQYF
TRBV7-9,NA,NA,TRBJ1-1,TGTGCCAGCAGCCCAAGGGGCTCGGACACTGAAGCTTTCTTT,CASSPRGSDTEAFF
TRBV20-1,NA,NA,TRBJ2-1,TGCAGTGCTAGAGAGCAGCGGAACTCCTACAATGAGCAGTTCTTC,CSAREQRNSYNEQFF
TRBV2,NA,TRBD1,TRBJ1-1,TGTGCCAGCACCAGACAGGGGGTGAACACTGAAGCTTTCTTT,CASTRQGVNTEAFF
TRBV5-4,few,TRBD1,TRBJ2-5,TGTGCCAGCAGCTACAGGGGGAAGTCAGAGACCCAGTACTTC,CASSYRGKSETQYF
TRBV6-5,few,NA,TRBJ2-3,TGTGCCAGCAGTTACTCGACGACAGATACGCAGTATTTT,CASSYSTTDTQYF
TRBV7-9,NA,NA,TRBJ2-5,TGTGCCAGCAGCCGTCAAACGGGACAAGCTCAGTACTTC,CASSRQTGQAQYF
TRBV19,few,NA,TRBJ1-5,TGTGCCAGTAGTATAGAGGTAAACAGCAATCAGCCCCAGCATTTT,CASSIEVNSNQPQHF
TRBV10-2,NA,TRBD2,TRBJ2-2,TGCGCCAGCAGTCAGACTAGCGCGGCCAACACCGGGGAGCTGTTTTTT,CASSQTSAANTGELFF
TRBV7-2,NA,NA,TRBJ2-1,TGTGCCAGCACCCCTGACCAATACACTGAGCAGTTCTTC,CASTPDQYTEQFF
TRBV2,NA,TRBD2,TRBJ2-1,TGTGCCAGCAGTCCATACGGACTAGCGGTAAATCTAGACAATGAGCAGTTCTTC,CASSPYGLAVNLDNEQFF
TRBV7-8,few,TRBD2,TRBJ2-1,TGTGCCAGCAGCCGTGATGGTAGCGGGATGTACAATGAGCAGTTCTTC,CASSRDGSGMYNEQFF
TRBV28,NA,NA,TRBJ1-5,TGTGCCAGCAGGCGCCCCGGGGGGGGTCAGCCCCAGCATTTT,CASRRPGGGQPQHF
TRBV5-1,once,NA,TRBJ2-5,TGCGCCAGCAGCTTGGGAGGGCAGGGGCGCCGGTGGGAGACCCAGTACTTC,CASSLGGQGRRWETQYF
TRBV7-3,NA,TRBD2,TRBJ2-2,TGTGCCAGCAGCCAAGCGGGGGGGCATAGCACCGGGGAGCTGTTTTTT,CASSQAGGHSTGELFF
TRBV6-2/TRBV6-3,once,NA,TRBJ2-5,TGTGCCAGCAGTTTACGGTACCAAGAGACCCAGTACTTC,CASSLRYQETQYF
TRBV2,few,NA,TRBJ1-2,TGTGCCAGCAAAAGGGATAGCTATGGCTACACCTTC,CASKRDSYGYTF
TRBV27,NA,NA,TRBJ1-1,TGTGCCAGCAGGCCCTTAGTGGTGAACACTGAAGCTTTCTTT,CASRPLVVNTEAFF
TRBV20-1,NA,NA,TRBJ1-3,TGCAGTGCTAGGAGAGGTGGAAACACCATATATTTT,CSARRGGNTIYF
TRBV7-8,NA,NA,TRBJ2-6,TGTGCCAGCAGCCTCGGGGCCCCCACCTCTGGGGCCAACGTCCTGACTTTC,CASSLGAPTSGANVLTF
TRBV6-1,few,TRBD1,TRBJ1-1,TGTGCCAGCACCACCACAATGGGGACAGGGGGTGAAGCTTTCTTT,CASTTTMGTGGEAFF
TRBV12-3/TRBV12-4,few,TRBD2,TRBJ2-5,TGTGCCAGCAGTATGACTAGCGGGAGTGGAAAGACCCAGTACTTC,CASSMTSGSGKTQYF
TRBV20-1,NA,TRBD2,TRBJ2-1,TGCAGTGCCACCCTGGGGATAGCGGGGGGTCAATACAATGAGCAGTTCTTC,CSATLGIAGGQYNEQFF
TRBV20-1,few,TRBD1,TRBJ1-2,TGCAGTGCTAGGGACTACAGGGGATGGAACTATGGCTACACCTTC,CSARDYRGWNYGYTF
TRBV20-1,few,TRBD1,TRBJ2-3,TGCAGTGCAGCCGGGACAGACACAGATACGCAGTATTTT,CSAAGTDTDTQYF
TRBV14,NA,TRBD1,TRBJ2-7,TGTGCCAGCAGCCAAGCCGGTTGGCAGGGGGCAAACGAGCAGTACTTC,CASSQAGWQGANEQYF
TRBV20-1,few,NA,TRBJ1-1,TGCAGTGCCCCTCGACAGACTGAAGCTTTCTTT,CSAPRQTEAFF
TRBV4-2,NA,TRBD2,TRBJ2-5,TGTGCCAGCAGCCAAGATAGGGGTAGCGGGGGCCGGGGAGGGGAAGAGACCCAGTACTTC,CASSQDRGSGGRGGEETQYF
TRBV27,few,NA,TRBJ1-6,TGTGCCAGCAGTTTTACAAGGGTTGACTCACCCCTCCACTTT,CASSFTRVDSPLHF
TRBV29-1,NA,NA,TRBJ2-3,TGCAGCGTTCAGCAGGGGGGGGCAGATACGCAGTATTTT,CSVQQGGADTQYF
TRBV27,NA,TRBD2,TRBJ2-7,TGTGCCAGCAGTTTAAAAGCCAGCGGGGGAACCTACGAGCAGTACTTC,CASSLKASGGTYEQYF